The 11 T cell receptor beta chains below all came from one sample that was sequenced in a study of T-cell reconstitution after alpha-beta-depleted transplantation in children. Unique molecular identifiers were incorporated into the prepared TCRbeta library. TCRdb reanalysed the PCR reads using MiXCR and keeps one entry per CDR3 protein. The sample lists roughly 300,000 distinct CDR3 sequences; more than 9% were seen once. The sample in question was peripheral blood, obtained 180 days after TCRalphabeta/CD19-depleted stem cell transplant. These receptors originate from a male patient aged 2-10 years who had a stem cell transplant for chronic granulomatous disease, so the T cells may come from the graft donor.

This clonotype was picked up many times. The chain has TRBV12-3 or TRBV12-4 and TRBJ2-2, with D possibly being TRBD1 or TRBD2 (6 bases each). The CDR3 runs to 14 residues. Between the trimmed V and J ends, which lost 6 bases and 2 bases, there was a span of 10 bases. The CDR3 DNA reads TGTGCCAGCAGACAGGGAGGAAACACCGGGGAGCTGTTTTTT. Translation gives CASRQGGNTGELFF.

This clonotype was observed many times. This chain joins TRBV6-5 and TRBJ1-1; tentative D call: TRBD1 (5 bases). Trimming took off 5 bases at V and 0 bases at J, with 13 bases between the two ends. Germline values: CDR1 MNHEY, CDR2 SVGAGI. CDR3 length: 15 residues. CDR3 nucleotides: TGTGCCAGCAGTCACTGGACAATTATGAACACTGAAGCTTTCTTT. It translates to CASSHWTIMNTEAFF.

This clonotype was counted ten times or more. The chain joins TRBV5-1 to TRBJ2-1; 7 bases line up with TRBD1. The CDR3 spans 14 residues. Trimming took 1 base from V and 4 from J; bases not matched to a gene: 2. CDR1 and CDR2 from the germline V gene are SGHRS and YFSETQ. DNA of the CDR3: TGCGCCAGCAGCTTGATACAGGGGTACAATGAGCAGTTCTTC. Its translation is CASSLIQGYNEQFF. Using reference TRBV5-1 and TRBJ2-1 for the parts outside the CDR3, the full variable domain is KAGVTQTPRYLIKTRGQQVTLSCSPISGHRSVSWYQQTPGQGLQFLFEYFSETQRNKGNFPGRFSGRQFSNSRSEMNVSTLELGDSALYLCASSLIQGYNEQFFGPGTRLTVL.

This clonotype was recorded at least ten times. The chain is built from TRBV7-9 and TRBJ2-2; maybe TRBD2 (6 bases). The CDR3 contains 17 residues. V shed 1 base and J shed 4 bases, with 16 bases lying between them. The germline gives CDR1 SEHNR, CDR2 FQNEAQ (reference sequence). This CDR3 reads CASSLGPRGMGTGELFF. In DNA, the CDR3 is TGTGCCAGCAGCTTAGGACCTCGCGGGATGGGCACCGGGGAGCTGTTTTTT.

This clonotype was recorded many times. The chain carries TRBV29-1 and TRBJ2-4; D is ambiguous. Trimming pared 7 bases from V and 0 bases from J, leaving 10 bases between. Germline V gene sequence: CDR1 SQVTM, CDR2 ANQGSEA. The CDR3 is made up of 13 amino acids. The DNA for the CDR3 is TGCAGCGGCGTTGGCGTAGCCAAAAACATTCAGTACTTC. Its protein product is CSGVGVAKNIQYF. Full variable domain (outside the CDR3, taken from reference TRBV29-1 and TRBJ2-4): SAVISQKPSRDICQRGTSLTIQCQVDSQVTMMFWYRQQPGQSLTLIATANQGSEATYESGFVIDKFPISRPNLTFSTLTVSNMSPEDSSIYLCSGVGVAKNIQYFGAGTRLSVL.

As to this clonotype: A single base separates this from a much larger clone, so it may be a read error. The gene calls are TRBV21-1 and TRBJ2-1. TRBV21-1 is described as a pseudogene. CDR3 length: 13 amino acids. DNA of the CDR3: TGTGCCAGCGCGAAGGGGTCCTACAATGAGCAGTTCTTC. Its protein product is CASAKGSYNEQFF.

This clonotype was counted many times. This sequence joins TRBV7-2 and TRBJ1-2, with no clear D. This CDR3 comprises 11 residues. V was clipped by 1 base and J by 7 bases, with 4 bases between them. CDR1 is SGHTA, CDR2 FQGNSA, per germline. The CDR3: CASSLVVGYTF. The CDR3, as DNA: TGTGCCAGCAGCTTAGTTGTTGGCTACACCTTC.

This clonotype was seen repeatedly, ten times or more. The chain combines TRBV20-1 with TRBJ2-3; no reliable D call. Trimming shortened V by 2 bases and J by 4 bases, and 10 bases separated the two germline ends. In germline, CDR1 is DFQATT, CDR2 SNEGSKA (reference sequence). This CDR3 has 13 residues. The DNA for the CDR3 is TGCAGTGCTAGACCCCACAGCCCAGATACGCAGTATTTT. It yields the protein CSARPHSPDTQYF.

This clonotype was observed at least ten times. The chain combines TRBV5-1 with TRBJ2-3, with 10 bases fitting TRBD1. V was clipped by 7 bases and J by 7 bases; unmatched bases: 6. Germline assignment: CDR1 SGHRS and CDR2 YFSETQ. This CDR3 has 13 residues. The CDR3 nucleotides read TGCGCCAGCCGGACAGGGGGACGAAATACGCAGTATTTT. It specifies CASRTGGRNTQYF.

In its sample, this clonotype was seen many times. This rearrangement joins TRBV27 to TRBJ2-7, with D perhaps matching TRBD1 (6 bases). The V gene lost 8 bases and the J gene lost 4 bases, with 18 bases spanning the gap. The CDR3 loop spans 14 amino acids. CDR1 MNHEY and CDR2 SMNVEV come from the germline V gene (reference sequence). The CDR3 reads CASRTDFSGYEQYF. The CDR3 DNA reads TGTGCCAGCCGGACAGACTTCTCTGGGTACGAGCAGTACTTC.

This clonotype was counted ten times or more. The chain is built from TRBV7-2 and TRBJ2-4; no definite D call. Germline V lookup: CDR1 SGHTA, CDR2 FQGNSA. The CDR3 length is 15 residues. V was cut by 1 base and J by 2 bases, with 9 bases left in between. CDR3 region: CASSLVGLPKNIQYF. DNA of the CDR3: TGTGCCAGCAGCTTAGTCGGATTGCCCAAAAACATTCAGTACTTC.